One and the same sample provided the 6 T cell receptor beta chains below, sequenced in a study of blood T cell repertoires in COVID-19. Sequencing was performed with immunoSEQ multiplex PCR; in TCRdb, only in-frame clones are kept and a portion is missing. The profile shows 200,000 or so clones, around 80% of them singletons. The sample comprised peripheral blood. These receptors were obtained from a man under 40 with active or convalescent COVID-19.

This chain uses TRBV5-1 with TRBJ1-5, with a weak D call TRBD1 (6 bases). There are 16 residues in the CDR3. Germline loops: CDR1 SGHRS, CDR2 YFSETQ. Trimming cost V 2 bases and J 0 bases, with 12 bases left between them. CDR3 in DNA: TGCGCCAGCAGCTTAATCAGACAGGCTAGCAATCAGCCCCAGCATTTT. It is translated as CASSLIRQASNQPQHF.

The CDR3, as DNA: TGCAGCGTTCGACTCAACACCGGGGAGCTGTTTTTT. Residues: CSVRLNTGELFF. The chain links TRBV29-1 to TRBJ2-2; unclear D gene. CDR3 length: 12 amino acids. Trimming removed 5 bases at V and 2 bases at J, with 6 bases between. Per the germline V gene, CDR1 is SQVTM and CDR2 is ANQGSEA.

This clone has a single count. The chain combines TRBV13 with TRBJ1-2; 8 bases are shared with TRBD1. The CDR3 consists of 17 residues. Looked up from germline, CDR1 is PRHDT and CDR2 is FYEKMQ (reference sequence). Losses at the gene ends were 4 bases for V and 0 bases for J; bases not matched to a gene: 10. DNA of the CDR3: TGTGCCAGCAGCTCCAGGGGGCCAGGCGAGACTAACTATGGCTACACCTTC. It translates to CASSSRGPGETNYGYTF.

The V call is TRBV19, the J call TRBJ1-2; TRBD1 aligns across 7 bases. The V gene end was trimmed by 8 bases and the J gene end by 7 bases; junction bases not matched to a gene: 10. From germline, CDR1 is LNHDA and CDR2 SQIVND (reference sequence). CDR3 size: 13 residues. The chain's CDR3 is CASQDRPDIGYTF. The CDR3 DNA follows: TGTGCCAGTCAGGACAGGCCCGATATTGGCTACACCTTC. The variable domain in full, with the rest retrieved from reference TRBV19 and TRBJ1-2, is DGGITQSPKYLFRKEGQNVTLSCEQNLNHDAMYWYRQDPGQGLRLIYYSQIVNDFQKGDIAEGYSVSREKKESFPLTVTSAQKNPTAFYLCASQDRPDIGYTFGSGTRLTVV.

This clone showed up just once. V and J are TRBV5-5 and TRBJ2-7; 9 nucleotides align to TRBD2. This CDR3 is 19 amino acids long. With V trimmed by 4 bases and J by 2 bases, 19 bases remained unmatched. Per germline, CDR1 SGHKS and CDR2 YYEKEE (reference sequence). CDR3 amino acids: CASSPDGGIAGETAYEQYF. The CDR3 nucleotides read TGTGCCAGCAGCCCGGACGGAGGAATAGCGGGAGAGACGGCCTACGAGCAGTACTTC. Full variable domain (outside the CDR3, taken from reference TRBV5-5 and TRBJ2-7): DAGVTQSPTHLIKTRGQQVTLRCSPISGHKSVSWYQQVLGQGPQFIFQYYEKEERGRGNFPDRFSARQFPNYSSELNVNALLLGDSALYLCASSPDGGIAGETAYEQYFGPGTRLTVT.

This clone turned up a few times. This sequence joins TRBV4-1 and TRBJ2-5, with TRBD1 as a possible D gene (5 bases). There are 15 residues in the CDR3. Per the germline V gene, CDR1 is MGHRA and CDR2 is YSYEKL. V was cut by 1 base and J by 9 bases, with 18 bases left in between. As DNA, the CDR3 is TGCGCCAGCAGCCAAGTGGCGGAAGGGGTGGCGGCCCAGTACTTC. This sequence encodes CASSQVAEGVAAQYF.